The clone carrying this T cell receptor beta chain has more than one count but fewer than ten. The sample originates from a study of identical twins. TCRdb re-called the 5' RACE reads through MiXCR, storing one row per CDR3 protein. Of hundreds of thousands of distinct CDR3 sequences listed, over 13% are singletons. Germline values: CDR1 SQVTM, CDR2 ANQGSEA. The CDR3 runs to 13 residues. Trimming removed 6 bases at V and 1 base at J, with 11 bases between. The receptor was isolated from a young woman in good health. Sequenced: memory (CD45RO+) T cells sorted from blood. The chain couples TRBV29-1 to TRBJ2-3; D not resolved. In DNA form, the CDR3 reads TGCAGCGTAAATCCCTTAGGCACAGATACGCAGTATTTT. Translating it yields CSVNPLGTDTQYF.